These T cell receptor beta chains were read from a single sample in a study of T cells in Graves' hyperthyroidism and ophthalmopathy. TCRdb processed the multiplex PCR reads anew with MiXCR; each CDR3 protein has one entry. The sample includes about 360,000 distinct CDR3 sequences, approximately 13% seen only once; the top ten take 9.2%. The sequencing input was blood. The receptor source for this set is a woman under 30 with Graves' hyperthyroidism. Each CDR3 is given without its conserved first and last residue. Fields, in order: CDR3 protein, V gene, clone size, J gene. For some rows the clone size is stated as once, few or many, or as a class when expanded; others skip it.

cdr3_aa: ASSQETTTDTQY; v_call: TRBV14; clone_size: many; j_call: TRBJ2-3
cdr3_aa: ASSFPGQGWEPETQY; v_call: TRBV7-9; clone_size: many; j_call: TRBJ2-5
cdr3_aa: ASSFTGTGYT; v_call: TRBV5-6; clone_size: few; j_call: TRBJ1-2
cdr3_aa: SARQDVRTDTEAF; v_call: TRBV20-1; clone_size: .; j_call: TRBJ1-1
cdr3_aa: AWSSRQGAILRSNQPQH; v_call: TRBV30; clone_size: .; j_call: TRBJ1-5
cdr3_aa: ASSQASGEF; v_call: TRBV12-3/TRBV12-4; clone_size: many; j_call: TRBJ2-1
cdr3_aa: SARDVSGSSPSYEQY; v_call: TRBV20-1; clone_size: many; j_call: TRBJ2-7
cdr3_aa: ASTDMLRGGADTQY; v_call: TRBV5-6; clone_size: .; j_call: TRBJ2-3
cdr3_aa: ASSSTQGRANQPQH; v_call: TRBV6-2/TRBV6-3; clone_size: few; j_call: TRBJ1-5
cdr3_aa: ASSTGGGQPQH; v_call: TRBV6-4; clone_size: .; j_call: TRBJ1-5